These 28 T cell receptor beta chains came from one sample sequenced in a study of T cell repertoires in cytomegalovirus infection (dated by TCRdb to about 2019). No cognate antigen is known for these TCRs. The sequencing machine was an Illumina HiSeq 1500. TCRdb cleaned the public reads at Q25 with fastp, built clones with MiXCR and kept in-frame beta chains. Records with the same CDR3 protein are collapsed into one entry carrying the most frequent genes and DNA. The sample yields about 920,000 distinct CDR3 sequences; under 40% were counted once. The ten top clones hold roughly 12% of the sample. This specimen's treatment or condition label, per the study, means: in vitro stimulation with specific CMV peptide epitopes to enrich CMV-specific T cells. Source: cultured CD8+ T cells from PBMCs, taken from culture after CMV antigen stimulation. The receptor set was obtained from a human donor in good health (CMV status not recorded). Some clones in this sample may be carry-over from other donors' samples.

With respect to this clonotype: One end of the junction does not line up with germline, which may come from a read error. The chain combines TRBV20-1 with TRBJ2-2, with a weak D call TRBD2 (5 bases). The germline V gene has CDR1 DFQATT and CDR2 SNEGSKA (reference sequence). The CDR3 consists of 15 residues. CDR3 sequence reads: CSARDLGRDTGELFF. CDR3 bases: TGCAGTGCCAGAGATCTAGGGCGGGACACCGGGGAGCTGTTTTTT.

This clonotype was counted between two and nine times. The V call is TRBV7-6, the J call TRBJ2-3, with 9 bases fitting TRBD1. V gave up 5 bases and J gave up 4 bases; unmatched junction bases: 10. CDR1 and CDR2 (germline): SGHVS, FNYEAQ. The CDR3 is 16 amino acids. CDR3 sequence: CASSLLTGGIADTQYF. In DNA, the CDR3 is TGTGCCAGCAGCCTCCTGACAGGGGGGATCGCAGATACGCAGTATTTT. Filled out from reference TRBV7-6 and TRBJ2-3, the complete variable domain reads GAGVSQSPRYKVTKRGQDVALRCDPISGHVSLYWYRQALGQGPEFLTYFNYEAQQDKSGLPNDRFSAERPEGSISTLTIQRTEQRDSAMYRCASSLLTGGIADTQYFGPGTRLTVL.

The sample holds a few counts of this clonotype. This rearrangement joins TRBV5-4 to TRBJ2-1; D uncertain. Germline CDR1 and CDR2: SGHNT and YYREEE (reference sequence). This CDR3 region has 13 residues. V gave up 6 bases and J gave up 5 bases, with 12 bases separating them. The CDR3 reads CASTHLYDNEQFF. CDR3 coding DNA: TGTGCCAGCACCCACCTGTACGACAATGAGCAGTTCTTC.

This rearrangement joins TRBV28 to TRBJ1-2; D remains unclear. Trimming took off 2 bases at V and 4 bases at J, with 26 bases between the two ends. The V gene's germline CDR1 is MDHEN and CDR2 SYDVKM. This CDR3 has 19 amino acids. DNA of the CDR3: TGTGCCAGCAGTTTAGTTAGATCGGCAGGACCCCTGGACGGCTATGGCTACACCTTC. This sequence encodes CASSLVRSAGPLDGYGYTF.

About this clonotype: One end of the junction does not line up with germline, which may come from a read error. The V and J genes are TRBV12-5 and TRBJ2-7, with TRBD1 matching 8 bases. The CDR3 length is 15 residues. In germline, CDR1 is LGHNT, CDR2 FRNRAP. The chain's CDR3 is CASGLVGTGPDEQYF. In DNA form, the CDR3 reads TGTGCTAGTGGATTGGTAGGGACAGGTCCCGACGAGCAGTACTTC.

For the CDR3, the DNA is TGTGCCAGCAGCCCTGGGCGGGGAATCGGGCAGCCCCAGCATTTT. It is translated as CASSPGRGIGQPQHF. V gene TRBV5-6 combines with J gene TRBJ1-5; D gene ambiguous. The V and J ends lost 4 bases and 7 bases respectively, with 18 bases between them. The CDR3 sequence is 15 residues long. Per germline, CDR1 SGHDT and CDR2 YYEEEE.

This clonotype was seen a few times. The rearrangement links TRBV2 to TRBJ2-1; TRBD2 agrees at 14 bases. The length of the CDR3 is 15 residues. Per the germline V gene, CDR1 is SNHLY and CDR2 is FYNNEI. V was clipped by 8 bases and J by 8 bases; unmatched bases: 8. Written as DNA, the CDR3 is TGTGCCAGCGGCAGACTAGCGGGGGGGCACGATGAGCAGTTCTTC. It translates to CASGRLAGGHDEQFF.

This clonotype was found a few times. Germline and junction disagree at one end, which may indicate a read error. The V and J genes are TRBV11-2 and TRBJ2-3, with D uncertain. Germline CDR1 SGHAT, CDR2 FQNNGV. The CDR3 extends over 12 amino acids. The CDR3 loop reads CASSYSTNTQYF. In DNA, the CDR3 is TGTGCCAGCAGCTACAGCACAAATACGCAGTATTTT.

This clonotype has only one observation. An end of the junction does not agree with germline; a read error may underlie this. The V gene is TRBV7-6, the J gene TRBJ2-2, with 8 positions matching TRBD1. The CDR3 has 14 amino acids. Germline values: CDR1 SGHVS, CDR2 FNYEAQ. The CDR3 sequence is CANSPDRGRRELFF. Here the CDR3 DNA reads TGTGCCAACAGCCCAGACAGGGGCCGAAGGGAGCTGTTTTTT.

This clonotype has a handful of counts. V usage is TRBV20-1 and J usage is TRBJ2-3, with D perhaps TRBD2 (7 bases). Germline CDR1 reads DFQATT; CDR2 reads SNEGSKA (reference sequence). This CDR3 has 15 residues. The V and J ends lost 2 bases and 2 bases respectively, with 14 bases between them. CDR3 bases: TGCAGTGCTAGACAGGGGAGGGAGAACACAGATACGCAGTATTTT. It translates to CSARQGRENTDTQYF.

The chain recombines TRBV6-1 with TRBJ2-1; D is undetermined. The CDR3 is 13 amino acids. CDR1 and CDR2 from the germline V gene are MNHNS and SASEGT. V was pared by 6 bases and J by 3 bases, with 9 bases between. The CDR3, as DNA: TGTGCCAGCAGAGCCGACAACTACAATGAGCAGTTCTTC. It specifies CASRADNYNEQFF.

The V call is TRBV2, the J call TRBJ1-1; D uncertain. The CDR3 is 14 residues long. V was pared by 4 bases and J by 2 bases, with 11 bases between. Per germline, CDR1 SNHLY and CDR2 FYNNEI. Here the CDR3 reads CASSAAIFNTEAFF. DNA for the CDR3: TGTGCCAGCAGTGCAGCCATATTCAACACTGAAGCTTTCTTT.

This clonotype was picked up many times. CDR3 coding DNA: TGTGCCAGCAGGGGATATGAGCAGTTCTTC. This sequence encodes CASRGYEQFF. The chain carries TRBV2 and TRBJ2-1; the D is unclear. Germline V CDR1 and CDR2: SNHLY, FYNNEI. This CDR3 is built from 10 residues. The V end was cut by 6 bases, the J end by 8 bases, with 5 bases between.

This CDR3 reads CASSDWDTGELFF. As DNA, the CDR3 is TGTGCCAGCAGCGATTGGGACACCGGGGAGCTGTTTTTT. This sequence joins TRBV9 and TRBJ2-2; D uncertain. V gave up 3 bases and J gave up 3 bases, with 6 bases separating them. CDR1 is SGDLS and CDR2 is YYNGEE in the germline V gene. This CDR3 is built from 13 residues. The full variable domain, rest sourced from reference TRBV9 and TRBJ2-2, is DSGVTQTPKHLITATGQRVTLRCSPRSGDLSVYWYQQSLDQGLQFLIQYYNGEERAKGNILERFSAQQFPDLHSELNLSSLELGDSALYFCASSDWDTGELFFGEGSRLTVL.

The V and J genes are TRBV20-1 and TRBJ1-4, with D unclear. The V end lost 3 bases, the J end lost 5 bases, and 13 bases lay between the germline ends. This CDR3 comprises 14 residues. CDR1 is DFQATT, CDR2 SNEGSKA, per germline (reference sequence). CDR3 sequence (DNA): TGCAGTGCTAGGGCGGGCTCGGGAAATGAAAAACTGTTTTTT. It encodes CSARAGSGNEKLFF.

This clonotype was observed a few times. The CDR3 DNA sequence: TGTGCCAGCAGCTTAGGGCGAGGGGGCGCGGTTATCGGGGAGCTGTTTTTT. This gives the protein CASSLGRGGAVIGELFF. The V and J genes are TRBV7-6 and TRBJ2-2, with TRBD1 identical over 7 bases. With 1 base clipped from V and 7 bases from J, the junction kept 12 bases outside the gene matches. Germline lookup yields CDR1 SGHVS and CDR2 FNYEAQ. The CDR3 runs to 17 residues.

This clonotype was seen only a few times. The chain couples TRBV12-3 or TRBV12-4 to TRBJ2-1; unclear D gene. V shed 6 bases and J shed 8 bases, with 14 bases lying between them. The CDR3 sequence is 13 residues long. CDR3 coding DNA: TGTGCCAGCAGCTCGAGTAGTCTGGATGAGCAGTTCTTC. Residues: CASSSSSLDEQFF.

The CDR3 here is CASSSPLYTEAFF. The CDR3 region has the DNA TGTGCCAGCAGTTCCCCGCTATACACTGAAGCTTTCTTT. The V and J genes are TRBV27 and TRBJ1-1; D gene unclear. CDR1 is MNHEY and CDR2 is SMNVEV in the germline V gene (reference sequence). Trimming removed 4 bases at V and 3 bases at J, with 9 bases between. CDR3 length equals 13 residues.

The J gene is TRBJ2-1, the V gene TRBV19; TRBD1 or TRBD2 may be the D gene (5 bases each). The germline V gene encodes CDR1 LNHDA and CDR2 SQIVND (reference sequence). The CDR3 is 14 amino acids. V was shortened by 6 bases and J by 8 bases, with 17 bases between the two germline ends. The CDR3 here is CASRNFGGSYEQFF. The DNA for the CDR3 is TGTGCCAGTAGGAATTTTGGGGGAAGCTATGAGCAGTTCTTC.

In this sample, this clonotype turned up a few times. The rearrangement uses TRBV6-1 and TRBJ2-3; unclear D gene. Trimming took off 6 bases at V and 5 bases at J, with 9 bases between the two ends. The germline V gene encodes CDR1 MNHNS and CDR2 SASEGT. This CDR3 has 12 residues. CDR3 region: CASSRWGDTQYF. CDR3 DNA: TGTGCCAGCAGCCGTTGGGGAGATACGCAGTATTTT.

CDR3 in amino acids: CASSKYTDTQYF. The CDR3 nucleotides read TGCGCCAGCAGCAAATACACAGATACGCAGTATTTT. The gene calls are TRBV5-1 and TRBJ2-3; D not resolved. Germline assignment: CDR1 SGHRS and CDR2 YFSETQ. V shed 4 bases and J shed 2 bases, with 5 bases lying between them. CDR3 length equals 12 residues. Drawing the rest from reference TRBV5-1 and TRBJ2-3, the complete variable domain is KAGVTQTPRYLIKTRGQQVTLSCSPISGHRSVSWYQQTPGQGLQFLFEYFSETQRNKGNFPGRFSGRQFSNSRSEMNVSTLELGDSALYLCASSKYTDTQYFGPGTRLTVL.

CDR3 in DNA: TGTGCCAGCAGCTCCTTGTATGGCGGGGGGGTCTCAGATACGCAGTATTTT. This gives the protein CASSSLYGGGVSDTQYF. V gene TRBV7-9 combines with J gene TRBJ2-3; 9 nucleotides align to TRBD2. The CDR3 extends over 17 amino acids. V lost 4 bases, J lost 4 bases, and 12 bases stayed unmatched. Per the germline V gene, CDR1 is SEHNR and CDR2 is FQNEAQ (reference sequence).

This chain uses TRBV7-9 with TRBJ1-4; D unclear. The CDR3 has 13 amino acids. Trimming shortened V by 7 bases and J by 4 bases, and 10 bases separated the two germline ends. Per the germline V gene, CDR1 is SEHNR and CDR2 is FQNEAQ (reference sequence). The CDR3: CASMGGLNEKLFF. CDR3 in DNA: TGTGCCAGCATGGGTGGCCTTAATGAAAAACTGTTTTTT.

The CDR3 bases are TGTGCCAGCCGCAGCAACGAGCAGTACTTC. This codes for CASRSNEQYF. This rearrangement joins TRBV7-9 to TRBJ2-7; no clear D. Per the germline V gene, CDR1 is SEHNR and CDR2 is FQNEAQ (reference sequence). Trimming left V 8 bases short and J 5 bases short, with 7 bases between. The CDR3 contains 10 residues. Full variable domain (missing parts from reference TRBV7-9 and TRBJ2-7): DTGVSQNPRHKITKRGQNVTFRCDPISEHNRLYWYRQTLGQGPEFLTYFQNEAQLEKSRLLSDRFSAERPKGSFSTLEIQRTEQGDSAMYLCASRSNEQYFGPGTRLTVT.

This clonotype was counted ten times or more. CDR3 in DNA: TGTGCCAGCAAAATCTCAGGGGGAACCTACGAGCAGTACGTC. This sequence encodes CASKISGGTYEQYV. The V call is TRBV6-1, the J call TRBJ2-7; TRBD1 matches 7 bases. Germline-derived CDR1 and CDR2 are MNHNS and SASEGT. After removal of 7 bases from V and 2 bases from J, the junction contained 8 bases not matched to a gene. The CDR3 is 14 residues long.

The chain carries TRBV7-8 and TRBJ2-1; 12 positions agree with TRBD2. The CDR3 length is 17 residues. J gave up 10 bases and V 4 bases, and 14 bases lay outside the gene matches. The V gene's germline CDR1 is SGHVS and CDR2 FQNEAQ. This CDR3 reads CASSYPPSSGGAEEQFF. The DNA of the CDR3 is TGTGCCAGCAGCTACCCGCCTTCTAGCGGGGGGGCAGAGGAGCAGTTCTTC. The full variable domain, its missing parts supplied by reference TRBV7-8 and TRBJ2-1, is GAGVSQSPRYKVAKRGQDVALRCDPISGHVSLFWYQQALGQGPEFLTYFQNEAQLDKSGLPSDRFFAERPEGSVSTLKIQRTQQEDSAVYLCASSYPPSSGGAEEQFFGPGTRLTVL.

The J gene is TRBJ2-1, the V gene TRBV10-3; maybe TRBD1 (5 bases). From germline, CDR1 is ENHRY and CDR2 SYGVKD. V lost 7 bases and J lost 4, with 17 bases in between. This CDR3 has 15 residues. CDR3 coding DNA: TGTGCCATCATTTTGGGTGTGGCAGGGTACAATGAGCAGTTCTTC. This sequence encodes CAIILGVAGYNEQFF.

V usage is TRBV3-1 and J usage is TRBJ2-3; 8 nucleotides line up with TRBD1. Germline CDR1 and CDR2: LGHDT and YNNKEL (reference sequence). This CDR3 spans 17 amino acids. The V and J ends lost 5 bases and 2 bases, in that order; junction bases with no gene match: 12. The DNA of the CDR3 is TGTGCCAGCAGCAAGAAATGGGACAGGTCCATCACAGATACGCAGTATTTT. It translates to CASSKKWDRSITDTQYF.